This T cell receptor (beta chain) was sequenced for a study of blood T cell repertoires in COVID-19. Symptom resolution, clearance, or two negative PCRs marked donors in Cohort 3 as recovered. Germline trimming cut 7 bases from V and 5 bases from J; bases unmatched to any gene: 13. This CDR3 comprises 15 residues. Germline V gene lookup returns CDR1 SQVTM and CDR2 ANQGSEA. TCRdb keeps only in-frame clones here, not all; method: immunoSEQ multiplex PCR. This sample has under 200,000 clones, with about 89% found just once. The rearrangement uses TRBV29-1 and TRBJ1-2; 10 nucleotides line up with TRBD1. Sequenced material: PBMCs or T cells enriched from blood (not recorded which). The origin of this receptor is a woman aged 18-30 years who had recovered from COVID-19. The CDR3 loop reads CSALEADRGLYGYTF. The CDR3 DNA reads TGCAGCGCCTTAGAGGCGGACAGGGGGTTATATGGCTACACCTTC.